These T cell receptor beta chains were read from a single sample in a study of blood T cell repertoires in COVID-19. Sequenced by immunoSEQ multiplex PCR; TCRdb stores in-frame clones only, minus some. The sample lists fewer than 250,000 clones; around four fifths were seen once. The sample comprised PBMCs or T cells enriched from blood (not recorded which). These receptors were collected from a woman in her forties who had been exposed to COVID-19. CDR3s include the opening cysteine and the closing phenylalanine or tryptophan. D genes are given only for firm matches. Clone sizes are given selectively: once, few, many, or a class where the clone is expanded.

J	size	D	V	DNA	CDR3
TRBJ2-3	NA	NA	TRBV5-4	TGTGCCAGCAGATCAAATTTGGATACGCAGTATTTT	CASRSNLDTQYF
TRBJ2-3	NA	NA	TRBV18	TGTGCCAGCTCACCAATTCCACTAGGGACAGATACGCAGTATTTT	CASSPIPLGTDTQYF
TRBJ1-6	NA	TRBD1	TRBV3-1/TRBV3-2	TGTGCCAGCAGCCAAGCCGAGGGACAGGTGGCACCCCTCCACTTT	CASSQAEGQVAPLHF
TRBJ1-5	NA	NA	TRBV2	TGTGCCAGCAGTGAAAGGACAGCCAATCAGCCCCAGCATTTT	CASSERTANQPQHF
TRBJ1-2	NA	NA	TRBV19	TGTGCCAGTAGTATAGATTTTGGGAGGAGCCCCAACTATGGCTACACCTTC	CASSIDFGRSPNYGYTF
TRBJ2-1	NA	TRBD1	TRBV28	TGTGCCAGCAGTCTCAGGGGACAGTACCTCTACAATGAGCAGTTCTTC	CASSLRGQYLYNEQFF
TRBJ2-1	NA	NA	TRBV5-1	TGCGCCAGCAGCTTGGGATCGGGGAACAATGAGCAGTTCTTC	CASSLGSGNNEQFF
TRBJ1-2	NA	TRBD1	TRBV6-5	TGTGCCACCCTACCCGGGACAGGGGACTATGGCTACACCTTC	CATLPGTGDYGYTF
TRBJ2-3	NA	TRBD2	TRBV2	TGTGCCAGCAGTGAATGGCTAGCGGCCGACCGCACAGATACGCAGTATTTT	CASSEWLAADRTDTQYF
TRBJ2-1	once	NA	TRBV19	TGTGCCAGTAGTGGGCGCGGGGTCAATGAGCAGTTCTTC	CASSGRGVNEQFF
TRBJ1-6	few	NA	TRBV28	TGTGCCAGCAGTTCTCAACGCCGGGACACCTATAATTCACCCCTCCACTTT	CASSSQRRDTYNSPLHF
TRBJ1-1	NA	NA	TRBV10-3	TGTGCCATCAGTGAGCCGACGGGGAACACTGAAGCTTTCTTT	CAISEPTGNTEAFF
TRBJ1-2	NA	TRBD1	TRBV7-9	TGTGCCAGCAGCCCCCGACAGGGGTGGAGAGAGGGCTACACCTTC	CASSPRQGWREGYTF
TRBJ1-1	NA	TRBD1	TRBV5-5	TGTGCCAGCAGCTCGCGCTGGACAGGGCGAGATGAAGCTTTCTTT	CASSSRWTGRDEAFF
TRBJ1-2	NA	NA	TRBV19	TGTGCCAGTAGTCTTCGGGTCATAGCTAACTATGGCTACACCTTC	CASSLRVIANYGYTF
TRBJ2-1	once	TRBD2	TRBV7-2	TGTGCCAGCAGCTTAGGTGGGACTACACACAATGAGCAGTTCTTC	CASSLGGTTHNEQFF
TRBJ2-3	NA	NA	TRBV12-3/TRBV12-4	TGTGCCAGCAGCTCCTCCACGGGGGATACGCAGTATTTT	CASSSSTGDTQYF
TRBJ2-3	NA	NA	TRBV7-3	TGTGCCAGCAGCTCTACCCGACAGCATACGCAGTATTTT	CASSSTRQHTQYF
TRBJ1-1	NA	NA	TRBV5-1	TGCGCCAGCAGCACCACAGGGAACACTGAAGCTTTCTTT	CASSTTGNTEAFF
TRBJ1-1	NA	NA	TRBV9	TGTGCCAGCAGCGTAGGTACGGGCACTGAAGCTTTCTTT	CASSVGTGTEAFF
TRBJ1-5	NA	NA	TRBV20-1	TGCAGTGCTATTGACCAGCGTAATAGCAATCAGCCCCAGCATTTT	CSAIDQRNSNQPQHF
TRBJ1-5	NA	NA	TRBV2	TGTGCCAGCAGTGAATGGCAACGAAATAGCAATCAGCCCCAGCATTTT	CASSEWQRNSNQPQHF
TRBJ2-3	NA	NA	TRBV7-8	TGTGCCAGCAGCTTAGCACTCGCAGATACGCAGTATTTT	CASSLALADTQYF
TRBJ1-1	NA	NA	TRBV19	TGTGCCAGTAGTCTACAGGGATTGTTATACACTGAAGCTTTCTTT	CASSLQGLLYTEAFF
TRBJ1-2	NA	NA	TRBV15	TGTGCCACCAGCAGAGGAGTAAACTATGGCTACACCTTC	CATSRGVNYGYTF
TRBJ1-2	few	NA	TRBV2	TGTGCCAGCAGTGAAGCCCGAATCCCGGTGACTAACTATGGCTACACCTTC	CASSEARIPVTNYGYTF
TRBJ1-1	NA	NA	TRBV6-5	TGTGCCAGCAGTCTACAGGGTCTCCCTAACACTGAAGCTTTCTTT	CASSLQGLPNTEAFF
TRBJ1-2	NA	NA	TRBV4-1	TGCGCCAGCAGCCAAGGTTCAGCGCTTAACTATGGCTACACCTTC	CASSQGSALNYGYTF
TRBJ2-3	NA	TRBD1	TRBV2	TGTGCCAGCAGTGTCTCCCCCTTCGGACAGGACACAGATACGCAGTATTTT	CASSVSPFGQDTDTQYF
TRBJ2-1	NA	TRBD1	TRBV5-4	TGTGCCAGCAGCCCATCCGGGACAGGGTCCAATGAGCAGTTCTTC	CASSPSGTGSNEQFF
TRBJ2-5	NA	TRBD1	TRBV4-1	TGCGCCAGCAGCCCGTCGAACAGGGGGTACGAGACCCAGTACTTC	CASSPSNRGYETQYF
TRBJ1-2	few	NA	TRBV10-3	TGTGCCATCAGTGATAAAGGCGGGGTAGGCGGCTACACCTTC	CAISDKGGVGGYTF
TRBJ2-1	NA	TRBD1	TRBV14	TGTGCCAGCTCAAAGGGACAGGGGGCCAAGGGTGAGCAGTTCTTC	CASSKGQGAKGEQFF
TRBJ1-2	NA	TRBD1	TRBV28	TGTGCCAGCAGTTTAACAGGGGCAGGTGGCTACACCTTC	CASSLTGAGGYTF
TRBJ2-3	NA	TRBD2	TRBV3-1/TRBV3-2	TGTGCCAGCAGCCCCCGACTAGCGGTGGACACAGATACGCAGTATTTT	CASSPRLAVDTDTQYF
TRBJ2-1	NA	TRBD2	TRBV7-2	TGTGCCAGCAGCTGGGGGGGGACCCCTGAGCAGTTCTTC	CASSWGGTPEQFF
TRBJ1-2	NA	NA	TRBV5-8	TGTGCCAGCAGCTTTGATGGGGGCGCCGATGGCTACACCTTC	CASSFDGGADGYTF
TRBJ1-1	NA	NA	TRBV3-1/TRBV3-2	TGTGCCAGCAGCCAAGATCAGGTCGGGGAGAAGGCTTTCTTT	CASSQDQVGEKAFF
TRBJ1-3	once	NA	TRBV7-2	TGTGCCAGCAGCTTATTAGGAGGCTCCGGAAACACCATATATTTT	CASSLLGGSGNTIYF
TRBJ1-5	NA	NA	TRBV5-3	TGTGCCAGAAGCTCCCGGTTTGCGGGGAGGCGGCAGCCCCAGCATTTT	CARSSRFAGRRQPQHF
TRBJ2-7	NA	TRBD2	TRBV14	TGTGCCAGCAGCCGACGGTTAGCGGGGGGTAGACTTAGCAACGAGCAGTACTTC	CASSRRLAGGRLSNEQYF
TRBJ1-2	NA	TRBD1	TRBV19	TGTGCCAGTAGATCGGACAGGGGTAACTATGGCTACACCTTC	CASRSDRGNYGYTF
TRBJ2-7	few	TRBD2	TRBV28	TGTGCCAGCAGTACGCGACTAGCGGGCGAGTACTTC	CASSTRLAGEYF
TRBJ2-1	NA	TRBD2	TRBV27	TGTGCCAGCACCCGACTAGCTCCTAACAATGAGCAGTTCTTC	CASTRLAPNNEQFF
TRBJ1-1	NA	NA	TRBV21-1	TGTGCCTCCCTCCGAGGGGGTGACACTGAAGCTTTCTTT	CASLRGGDTEAFF